Below are 12 T cell receptor beta chains sequenced from a single sample in a study of technical replicates of blood from several donors. TCRdb's table, derived via immunoSEQ multiplex PCR, lists solely in-frame clones and lacks some. The sample records about 88,000 clones, over 90% being singletons. The sample was T cells isolated from PBMCs. These receptors originate from a human donor in good health.

The sample holds a few counts of this clone. The J gene is TRBJ2-7, the V gene TRBV7-9; D is perhaps TRBD1 (6 bases). CDR1 and CDR2 from the germline V gene are SEHNR and FQNEAQ (reference sequence). V was cut by 5 bases and J by 7 bases, with 15 bases left in between. The CDR3 is 13 residues long. This CDR3 reads CASSHRQAPEQYF. In DNA form, the CDR3 reads TGTGCCAGCAGCCACCGACAGGCGCCTGAGCAGTACTTC.

This clone was found once. The chain links TRBV4-1 to TRBJ1-1; D is undetermined. Per germline, CDR1 MGHRA and CDR2 YSYEKL. The CDR3 spans 15 residues. V lost 1 base to trimming and J lost 2 bases, with 11 bases between them. The CDR3 coding sequence is TGCGCCAGCAGCCAAGGGCAGTGGACTAACACTGAAGCTTTCTTT. Amino acid sequence: CASSQGQWTNTEAFF.

V usage is TRBV21-1 and J usage is TRBJ2-7; no DNA check was done on the table's D call, TRBD1. TRBV21-1 is an annotated pseudogene. The CDR3 extends over 15 amino acids. As DNA, the CDR3 is TGTGCCAGCAGCAAGGTGGACATAGGCCGGGACGAGCAGTACTTC. Residues: CASSKVDIGRDEQYF.

The V and J genes are TRBV19 and TRBJ2-7; D possibly corresponds to TRBD1 (5 bases). Germline lookup yields CDR1 LNHDA and CDR2 SQIVND (reference sequence). The CDR3 consists of 14 residues. The V and J ends lost 5 bases and 2 bases respectively, with 13 bases between them. The CDR3 coding sequence is TGTGCCAGTAGTGCCTTACAGGTCACCTACGAGCAGTACTTC. Translating it yields CASSALQVTYEQYF.

The chain has TRBV6-1 and TRBJ2-5; 10 nucleotides line up with TRBD2. The trim removed 0 bases at V and 2 bases at J, leaving 6 bases unmatched. CDR3 length equals 17 residues. Germline V gene sequence: CDR1 MNHNS, CDR2 SASEGT. In nucleotides, the CDR3 is TGTGCCAGCAGTGAAGCGCGGACTAGCGGCATACAAGAGACCCAGTACTTC. This encodes CASSEARTSGIQETQYF.

This clone was found once. The genes are TRBV10-3 and TRBJ2-5; D may be TRBD2 (6 bases). V dropped 2 bases and J dropped 2 bases, with 15 bases sitting between them. The germline gives CDR1 ENHRY, CDR2 SYGVKD. The CDR3 consists of 16 residues. This chain's CDR3 is CAISEVYGGEQETQYF. The DNA for the CDR3 is TGTGCCATCAGTGAGGTATACGGGGGAGAGCAAGAGACCCAGTACTTC.

V usage is TRBV19 and J usage is TRBJ2-7; tentative D call: TRBD2 (5 bases). This CDR3 has 13 residues. Trimming removed 1 base from V and 6 bases from J, with 10 bases in between. Germline V gives CDR1 LNHDA, CDR2 SQIVND (reference sequence). The CDR3, as DNA: TGTGCCAGTAGTATAGGGGCAGCGGCCGAGCAGTACTTC. Amino acids: CASSIGAAAEQYF.

The chain recombines TRBV30 with TRBJ2-3; D is perhaps TRBD2 (5 bases). Trimming took 4 bases from V and 1 from J, leaving 6 bases between them. The CDR3 loop spans 12 amino acids. CDR1 is GTSNPN and CDR2 is SVGIG in the germline V gene (reference sequence). CDR3 bases: TGTGCCTGGACCGGGGGCACAGATACGCAGTATTTT. Translating it yields CAWTGGTDTQYF.

This sequence joins TRBV19 and TRBJ1-1; D call uncertain. Germline CDR1 and CDR2: LNHDA and SQIVND (reference sequence). V dropped 3 bases and J dropped 1 base, with 15 bases sitting between them. The CDR3 extends over 16 amino acids. The DNA for the CDR3 is TGTGCCAGTAGTATCACTATGAGTCCCGGGAACACTGAAGCTTTCTTT. Translating gives CASSITMSPGNTEAFF.

The V gene is TRBV6-5, the J gene TRBJ1-1, with D perhaps matching TRBD1 (5 bases). Per the germline V gene, CDR1 is MNHEY and CDR2 is SVGAGI. There are 15 residues in the CDR3. Trimming took off 0 bases at V and 4 bases at J, with 12 bases between the two ends. CDR3 residues: CASSYSGVLPTEAFF. CDR3 DNA: TGTGCCAGCAGTTACTCAGGGGTCCTCCCCACTGAAGCTTTCTTT.

The gene calls are TRBV30 and TRBJ1-1; D is undetermined. Looked up from germline, CDR1 is GTSNPN and CDR2 is SVGIG (reference sequence). This CDR3 is 13 amino acids long. Trimming removed 4 bases at V and 1 base at J, with 10 bases between. This CDR3 is CAWTRQWNTEAFF. DNA for the CDR3: TGTGCCTGGACCAGACAATGGAACACTGAAGCTTTCTTT.

The chain joins TRBV14 to TRBJ2-2, with D tentatively TRBD2 (5 bases). This CDR3 region has 14 residues. Between the trimmed V and J ends, which lost 2 bases and 5 bases, there was a span of 9 bases. The germline gives CDR1 SGHDN, CDR2 FVKESK. CDR3 region: CASSQRLATGELFF. In DNA form, the CDR3 reads TGTGCCAGCAGCCAACGGCTAGCTACCGGGGAGCTGTTTTTT.